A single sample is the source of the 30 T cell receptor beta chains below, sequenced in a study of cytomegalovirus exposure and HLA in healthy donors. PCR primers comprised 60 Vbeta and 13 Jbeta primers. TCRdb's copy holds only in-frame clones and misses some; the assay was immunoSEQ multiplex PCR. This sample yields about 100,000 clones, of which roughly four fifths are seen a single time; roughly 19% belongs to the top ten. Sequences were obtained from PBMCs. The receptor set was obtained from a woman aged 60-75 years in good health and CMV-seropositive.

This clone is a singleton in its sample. CDR3 bases: TGTGCCAGCAGCTTATTAGGACACCGGTACAATGAGCAGTTCTTC. This codes for CASSLLGHRYNEQFF. The rearrangement joins TRBV7-9 to TRBJ2-1, with D tentatively TRBD1 (5 bases). V dropped 2 bases and J dropped 4 bases, with 12 bases sitting between them. Germline loops: CDR1 SEHNR, CDR2 FQNEAQ (reference sequence). The CDR3 is 15 residues long.

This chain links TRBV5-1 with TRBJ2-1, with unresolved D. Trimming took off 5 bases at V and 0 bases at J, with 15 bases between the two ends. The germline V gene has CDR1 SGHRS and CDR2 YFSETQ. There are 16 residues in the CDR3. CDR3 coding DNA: TGCGCCAGCAGGGTCGGCGGCTCTAGCTCCTACAATGAGCAGTTCTTC. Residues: CASRVGGSSSYNEQFF. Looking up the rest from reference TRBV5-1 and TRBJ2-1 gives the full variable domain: KAGVTQTPRYLIKTRGQQVTLSCSPISGHRSVSWYQQTPGQGLQFLFEYFSETQRNKGNFPGRFSGRQFSNSRSEMNVSTLELGDSALYLCASRVGGSSSYNEQFFGPGTRLTVL.

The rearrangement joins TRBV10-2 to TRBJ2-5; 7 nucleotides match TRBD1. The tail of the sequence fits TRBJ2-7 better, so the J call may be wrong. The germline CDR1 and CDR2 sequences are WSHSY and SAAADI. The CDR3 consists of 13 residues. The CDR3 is CASLDRDSYEQYF. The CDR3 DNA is TGCGCCAGCTTAGATCGGGACAGCTACGAGCAGTACTTC.

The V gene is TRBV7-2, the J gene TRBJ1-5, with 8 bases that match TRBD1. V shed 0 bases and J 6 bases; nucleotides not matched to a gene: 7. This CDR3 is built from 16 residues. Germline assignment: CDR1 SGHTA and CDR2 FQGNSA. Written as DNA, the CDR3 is TGTGCCAGCAGCTTAGCCGGGACAGGAGGAGGTCAGCCCCAGCATTTT. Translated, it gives CASSLAGTGGGQPQHF.

CDR3 nucleotide sequence: TGTGCCAGCAGTCCCCCCGGGAGTAACTATGGCTACACCTTC. Protein product: CASSPPGSNYGYTF. J is TRBJ1-2 and V is TRBV28; no clear D gene. With 5 bases removed from V and 1 base from J, the gap between germline ends came to 11 bases. Germline assignment: CDR1 MDHEN and CDR2 SYDVKM. This CDR3 is built from 14 residues.

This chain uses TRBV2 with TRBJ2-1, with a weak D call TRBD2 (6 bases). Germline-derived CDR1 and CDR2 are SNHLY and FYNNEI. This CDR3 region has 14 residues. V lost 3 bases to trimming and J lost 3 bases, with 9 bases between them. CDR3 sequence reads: CASSEGLIYNEQFF. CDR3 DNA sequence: TGTGCCAGCAGTGAGGGACTGATCTACAATGAGCAGTTCTTC.

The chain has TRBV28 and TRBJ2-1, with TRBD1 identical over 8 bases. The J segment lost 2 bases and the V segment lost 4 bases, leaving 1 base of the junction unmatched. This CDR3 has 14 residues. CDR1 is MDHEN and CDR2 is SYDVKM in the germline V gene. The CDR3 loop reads CASSSGGPYNEQFF. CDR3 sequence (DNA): TGTGCCAGCAGTTCAGGGGGCCCCTACAATGAGCAGTTCTTC.

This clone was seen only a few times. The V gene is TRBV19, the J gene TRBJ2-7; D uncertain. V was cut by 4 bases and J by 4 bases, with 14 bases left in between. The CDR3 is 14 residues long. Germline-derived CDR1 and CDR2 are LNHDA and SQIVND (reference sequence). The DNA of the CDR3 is TGTGCCAGTAGTAGCGGCACCCTACGGTACGAGCAGTACTTC. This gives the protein CASSSGTLRYEQYF.

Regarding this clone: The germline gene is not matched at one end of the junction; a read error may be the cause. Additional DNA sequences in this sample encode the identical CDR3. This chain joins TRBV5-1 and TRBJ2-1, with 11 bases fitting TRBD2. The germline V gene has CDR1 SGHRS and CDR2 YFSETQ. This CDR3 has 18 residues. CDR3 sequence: CASRRELAGVFSYNEQFF. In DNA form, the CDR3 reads TGTGCCAGCAGACGGGAACTAGCGGGAGTCTTCTCTTACAATGAGCAGTTCTTC.

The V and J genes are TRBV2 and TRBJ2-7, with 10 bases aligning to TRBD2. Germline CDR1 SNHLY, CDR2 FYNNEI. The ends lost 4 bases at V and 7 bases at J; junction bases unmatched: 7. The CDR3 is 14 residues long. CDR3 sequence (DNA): TGTGCCAGCAGTGGAGGACTAGCGGATCGGGAGCAGTACTTC. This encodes CASSGGLADREQYF.

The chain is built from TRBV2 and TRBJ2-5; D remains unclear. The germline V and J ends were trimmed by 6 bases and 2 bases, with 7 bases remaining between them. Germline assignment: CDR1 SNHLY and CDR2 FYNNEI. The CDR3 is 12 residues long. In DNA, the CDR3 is TGTGCCAGCAGGACTCCTCAAGAGACCCAGTACTTC. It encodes CASRTPQETQYF. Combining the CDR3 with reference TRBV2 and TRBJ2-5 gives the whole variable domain EPEVTQTPSHQVTQMGQEVILRCVPISNHLYFYWYRQILGQKVEFLVSFYNNEISEKSEIFDDQFSVERPDGSNFTLKIRSTKLEDSAMYFCASRTPQETQYFGPGTRLLVL.

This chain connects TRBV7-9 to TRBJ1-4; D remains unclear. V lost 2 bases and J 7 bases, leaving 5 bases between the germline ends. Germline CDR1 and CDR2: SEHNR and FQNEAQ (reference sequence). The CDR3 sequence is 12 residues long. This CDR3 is CASSLNREKLFF. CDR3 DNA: TGTGCCAGCAGCTTAAATCGTGAAAAACTGTTTTTT. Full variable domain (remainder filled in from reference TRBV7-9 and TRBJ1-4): DTGVSQNPRHKITKRGQNVTFRCDPISEHNRLYWYRQTLGQGPEFLTYFQNEAQLEKSRLLSDRFSAERPKGSFSTLEIQRTEQGDSAMYLCASSLNREKLFFGSGTQLSVL.

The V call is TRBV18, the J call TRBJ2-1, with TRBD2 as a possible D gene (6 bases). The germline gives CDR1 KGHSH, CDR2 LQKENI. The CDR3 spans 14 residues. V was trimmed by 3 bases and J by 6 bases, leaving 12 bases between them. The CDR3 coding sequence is TGTGCCAGCTCACCGGGGGGAGTTAGCAATGAGCAGTTCTTC. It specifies CASSPGGVSNEQFF.

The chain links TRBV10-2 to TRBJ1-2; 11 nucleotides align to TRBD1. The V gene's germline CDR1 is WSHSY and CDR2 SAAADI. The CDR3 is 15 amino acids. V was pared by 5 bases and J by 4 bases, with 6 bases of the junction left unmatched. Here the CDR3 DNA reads TGCGCCAGCAGTTCCGGGACAGGGGGTTTCTATGGCTACACCTTC. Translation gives CASSSGTGGFYGYTF.

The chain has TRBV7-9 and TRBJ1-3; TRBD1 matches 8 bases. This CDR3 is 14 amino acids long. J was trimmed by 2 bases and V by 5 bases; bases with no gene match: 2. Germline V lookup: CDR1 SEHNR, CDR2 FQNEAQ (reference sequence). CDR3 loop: CASSLTGAGNTIYF. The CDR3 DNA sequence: TGTGCCAGCAGCCTGACAGGGGCTGGAAACACCATATATTTT.

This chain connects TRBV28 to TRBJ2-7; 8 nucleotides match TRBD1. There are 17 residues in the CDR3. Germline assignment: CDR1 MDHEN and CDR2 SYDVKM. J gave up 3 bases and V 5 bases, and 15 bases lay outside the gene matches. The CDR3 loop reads CASSQPRGRAGGYEQYF. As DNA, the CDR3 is TGTGCCAGCAGTCAGCCCAGGGGGCGCGCCGGGGGCTACGAGCAGTACTTC.

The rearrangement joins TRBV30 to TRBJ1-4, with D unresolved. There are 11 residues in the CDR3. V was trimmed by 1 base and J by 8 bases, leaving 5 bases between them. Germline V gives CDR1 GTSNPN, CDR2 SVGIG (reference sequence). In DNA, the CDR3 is TGTGCCTGGAGTGAGACAGAAAAACTGTTTTTT. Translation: CAWSETEKLFF.

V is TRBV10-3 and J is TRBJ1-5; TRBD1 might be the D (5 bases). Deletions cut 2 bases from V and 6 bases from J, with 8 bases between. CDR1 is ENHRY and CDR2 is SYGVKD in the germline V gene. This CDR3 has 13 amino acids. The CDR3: CAISEAGLQPQHF. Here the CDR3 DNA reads TGTGCCATCAGTGAGGCGGGGCTTCAGCCCCAGCATTTT.

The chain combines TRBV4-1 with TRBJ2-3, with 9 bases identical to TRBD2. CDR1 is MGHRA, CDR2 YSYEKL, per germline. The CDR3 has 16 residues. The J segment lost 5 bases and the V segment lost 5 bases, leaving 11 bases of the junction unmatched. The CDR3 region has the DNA TGCGCCAGCAGCAAGATTCTAGCGGGAATTAAAGATACGCAGTATTTT. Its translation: CASSKILAGIKDTQYF.

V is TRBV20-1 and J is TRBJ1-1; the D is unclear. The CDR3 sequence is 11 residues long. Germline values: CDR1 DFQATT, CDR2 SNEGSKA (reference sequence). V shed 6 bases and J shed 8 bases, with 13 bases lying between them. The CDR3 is CSAKPGPEAFF. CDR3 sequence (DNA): TGCAGTGCCAAACCGGGTCCCGAAGCTTTCTTT.

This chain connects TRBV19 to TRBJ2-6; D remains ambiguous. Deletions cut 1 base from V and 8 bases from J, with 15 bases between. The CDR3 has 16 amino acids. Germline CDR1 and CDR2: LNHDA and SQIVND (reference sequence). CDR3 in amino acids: CASSIGPRIPSNVLTF. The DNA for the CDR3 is TGTGCCAGTAGTATAGGCCCCAGGATTCCGTCCAACGTCCTGACTTTC.

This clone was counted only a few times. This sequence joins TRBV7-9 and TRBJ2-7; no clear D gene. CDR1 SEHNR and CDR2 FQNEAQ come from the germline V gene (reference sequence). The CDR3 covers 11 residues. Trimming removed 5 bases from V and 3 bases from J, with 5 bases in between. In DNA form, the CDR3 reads TGTGCCAGCAGCGTAAACTACGAGCAGTACTTC. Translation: CASSVNYEQYF.

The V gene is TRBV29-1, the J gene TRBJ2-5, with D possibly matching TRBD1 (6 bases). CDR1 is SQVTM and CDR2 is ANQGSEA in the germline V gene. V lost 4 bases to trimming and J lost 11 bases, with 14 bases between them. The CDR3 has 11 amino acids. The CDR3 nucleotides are TGCAGCGTTGGGACAGTAAGAGAGCAGTACTTC. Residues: CSVGTVREQYF.

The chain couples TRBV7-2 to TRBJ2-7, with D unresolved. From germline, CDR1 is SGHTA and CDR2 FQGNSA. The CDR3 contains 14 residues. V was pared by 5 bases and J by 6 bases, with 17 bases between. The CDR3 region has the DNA TGTGCCAGCAGCCCGCCCGGGTCTCCCCCCGAGCAGTACTTC. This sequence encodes CASSPPGSPPEQYF.

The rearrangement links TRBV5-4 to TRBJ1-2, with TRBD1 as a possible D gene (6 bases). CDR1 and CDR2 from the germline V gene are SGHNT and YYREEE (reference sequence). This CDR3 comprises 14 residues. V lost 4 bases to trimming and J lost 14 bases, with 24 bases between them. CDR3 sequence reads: CASSLPGHQLGLTF. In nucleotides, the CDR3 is TGTGCCAGCAGCCTCCCGGGACACCAATTAGGGCTAACCTTC.

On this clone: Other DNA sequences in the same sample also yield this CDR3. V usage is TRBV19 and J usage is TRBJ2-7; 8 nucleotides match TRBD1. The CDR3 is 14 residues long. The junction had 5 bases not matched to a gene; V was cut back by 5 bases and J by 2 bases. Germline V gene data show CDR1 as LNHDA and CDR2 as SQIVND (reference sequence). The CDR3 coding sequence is TGTGCCAGTAGTCCCGGACAGGGAGCCTACGAGCAGTACTTC. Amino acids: CASSPGQGAYEQYF.

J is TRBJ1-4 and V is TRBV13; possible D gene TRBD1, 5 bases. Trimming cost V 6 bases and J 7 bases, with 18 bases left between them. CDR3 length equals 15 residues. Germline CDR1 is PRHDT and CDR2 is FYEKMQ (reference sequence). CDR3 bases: TGTGCCAGCAGTCGACGGACAACCCTCGGTGAAAAACTGTTTTTT. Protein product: CASSRRTTLGEKLFF.

Written as DNA, the CDR3 is TGCGCCAGCAGCTTGGGTAGCGGTCGACAAGAGACCCAGTACTTC. Its translation is CASSLGSGRQETQYF. The V and J genes are TRBV5-1 and TRBJ2-5; tentative D call: TRBD2 (6 bases). Between the trimmed V and J ends, which lost 0 bases and 2 bases, there was a span of 11 bases. CDR1 and CDR2 (germline): SGHRS, YFSETQ. The CDR3 is 15 residues long.

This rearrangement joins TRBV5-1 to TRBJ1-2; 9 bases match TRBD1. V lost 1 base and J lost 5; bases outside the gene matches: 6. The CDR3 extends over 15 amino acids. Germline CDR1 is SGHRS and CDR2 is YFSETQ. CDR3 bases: TGCGCCAGCAGCTTGACAGGGGGCGACCCATATGGCTACACCTTC. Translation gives CASSLTGGDPYGYTF.

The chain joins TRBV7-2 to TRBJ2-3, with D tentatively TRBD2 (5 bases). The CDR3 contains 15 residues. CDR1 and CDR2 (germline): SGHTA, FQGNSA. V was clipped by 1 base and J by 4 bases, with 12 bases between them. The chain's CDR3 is CASSLVGSRADTQYF. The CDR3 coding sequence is TGTGCCAGCAGCTTAGTTGGGAGTCGGGCAGATACGCAGTATTTT. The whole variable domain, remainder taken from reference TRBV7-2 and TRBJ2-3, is GAGVSQSPSNKVTEKGKDVELRCDPISGHTALYWYRQSLGQGLEFLIYFQGNSAPDKSGLPSDRFSAERTGGSVSTLTIQRTQQEDSAVYLCASSLVGSRADTQYFGPGTRLTVL.